Listed below are T cell receptor beta chains from one sample, sequenced in a study of blood T cell repertoires in COVID-19. Profiled with immunoSEQ multiplex PCR; TCRdb holds only in-frame clones, not every one. The data hold 110,000 to 150,000 clones, with about 82% observed a single time. Material: PBMCs or T cells enriched from blood (not recorded which). All receptors come from a woman in her 40s who had recovered from COVID-19. CDR3s include the opening cysteine and the closing phenylalanine or tryptophan. Fields, in order: D gene, J gene, V gene, clone size, CDR3 protein, CDR3 DNA. A D gene is named only where the DNA matches it firmly. Size tells how often a clone was seen (once, few, many) or the class of an expanded clone, and some rows leave it out.

d_call: -
j_call: TRBJ1-4
v_call: TRBV29-1
clone_size: -
cdr3_aa: CSAREQGKLFF
cdr3_nt: TGCAGCGCAAGGGAGCAGGGGAAACTGTTTTTT

d_call: -
j_call: TRBJ1-1
v_call: TRBV5-1
clone_size: -
cdr3_aa: CASSLEPGGMNTEAFF
cdr3_nt: TGCGCCAGCAGCCTTGAGCCGGGGGGGATGAACACTGAAGCTTTCTTT

d_call: TRBD1
j_call: TRBJ1-2
v_call: TRBV6-5
clone_size: -
cdr3_aa: CASSPGQGGSGYTF
cdr3_nt: TGTGCCAGCAGTCCCGGACAGGGAGGAAGTGGCTACACCTTC

d_call: -
j_call: TRBJ2-7
v_call: TRBV10-3
clone_size: -
cdr3_aa: CAISDGGDEQYF
cdr3_nt: TGTGCCATCAGTGATGGGGGCGACGAGCAGTACTTC

d_call: TRBD1
j_call: TRBJ1-1
v_call: TRBV7-9
clone_size: -
cdr3_aa: CASSLRTGLEAFF
cdr3_nt: TGTGCCAGCAGCCTACGGACAGGACTTGAAGCTTTCTTT

d_call: -
j_call: TRBJ1-1
v_call: TRBV9
clone_size: -
cdr3_aa: CASSVGIKGVTEAFF
cdr3_nt: TGTGCCAGCAGCGTAGGAATCAAGGGGGTCACTGAAGCTTTCTTT

d_call: TRBD1
j_call: TRBJ2-7
v_call: TRBV19
clone_size: -
cdr3_aa: CASSMIRDSYYEQYF
cdr3_nt: TGTGCCAGTAGTATGATACGGGACAGCTACTACGAGCAGTACTTC

d_call: TRBD2
j_call: TRBJ2-1
v_call: TRBV9
clone_size: -
cdr3_aa: CASSAPLAGGSYNEQFF
cdr3_nt: TGTGCCAGCAGCGCCCCCTTAGCGGGAGGATCATACAATGAGCAGTTCTTC

d_call: -
j_call: TRBJ2-7
v_call: TRBV5-1
clone_size: once
cdr3_aa: CASSLDRAHYEQYF
cdr3_nt: TGCGCCAGCAGCTTGGACAGGGCCCACTACGAGCAGTACTTC

d_call: TRBD1
j_call: TRBJ2-2
v_call: TRBV2
clone_size: few
cdr3_aa: CASSPQGRELFF
cdr3_nt: TGTGCCAGCAGTCCACAGGGGCGGGAGCTGTTTTTT

d_call: TRBD1
j_call: TRBJ1-4
v_call: TRBV4-1
clone_size: few
cdr3_aa: CASSQPGQNNEKLFF
cdr3_nt: TGCGCCAGCAGCCAGCCGGGACAGAATAATGAAAAACTGTTTTTT

d_call: TRBD1
j_call: TRBJ2-7
v_call: TRBV7-9
clone_size: -
cdr3_aa: CASSSTGGGEYF
cdr3_nt: TGTGCCAGCAGCTCGACAGGGGGCGGGGAGTACTTC

d_call: TRBD2
j_call: TRBJ2-2
v_call: TRBV27
clone_size: few
cdr3_aa: CASGPGLAANTGELFF
cdr3_nt: TGTGCCAGCGGACCCGGACTAGCGGCGAACACCGGGGAGCTGTTTTTT

d_call: TRBD1
j_call: TRBJ1-5
v_call: TRBV2
clone_size: -
cdr3_aa: CASSPDRGDQPQHF
cdr3_nt: TGTGCCAGCAGTCCTGACAGGGGGGATCAGCCCCAGCATTTT

d_call: TRBD1
j_call: TRBJ1-3
v_call: TRBV5-4
clone_size: -
cdr3_aa: CASRLQGGSGNTIYF
cdr3_nt: TGTGCCAGCAGATTACAGGGGGGCTCTGGAAACACCATATATTTT

d_call: TRBD1
j_call: TRBJ1-1
v_call: TRBV5-1
clone_size: -
cdr3_aa: CASSLQGAGTEAFF
cdr3_nt: TGCGCCAGCAGCTTACAGGGGGCCGGGACTGAAGCTTTCTTT

d_call: -
j_call: TRBJ1-5
v_call: TRBV12-5
clone_size: -
cdr3_aa: CASGLATPRGQPQHF
cdr3_nt: TGTGCTAGTGGTTTGGCGACTCCGAGGGGGCAGCCCCAGCATTTT

d_call: -
j_call: TRBJ1-3
v_call: TRBV4-1
clone_size: -
cdr3_aa: CASSLRGSGNTIYF
cdr3_nt: TGCGCCAGCAGCCTACGGGGCTCTGGAAACACCATATATTTT

d_call: -
j_call: TRBJ1-6
v_call: TRBV30
clone_size: once
cdr3_aa: CAWTFTGGPLHF
cdr3_nt: TGTGCCTGGACCTTTACCGGGGGGCCCCTCCACTTT

d_call: TRBD1
j_call: TRBJ2-1
v_call: TRBV7-6
clone_size: -
cdr3_aa: CASSSRQGPRNEQFF
cdr3_nt: TGTGCCAGCAGCTCCCGACAGGGGCCCCGCAATGAGCAGTTCTTC

d_call: -
j_call: TRBJ2-5
v_call: TRBV15
clone_size: -
cdr3_aa: CATSPGKETQYF
cdr3_nt: TGTGCCACCAGTCCCGGGAAAGAGACCCAGTACTTC

d_call: TRBD2
j_call: TRBJ2-1
v_call: TRBV27
clone_size: once
cdr3_aa: CASSSGIAGDDQFF
cdr3_nt: TGTGCCAGCAGTTCTGGTATAGCGGGGGACGACCAGTTCTTC

d_call: TRBD1
j_call: TRBJ1-1
v_call: TRBV7-8
clone_size: -
cdr3_aa: CASSSRTGWNTEAFF
cdr3_nt: TGTGCCAGCAGCTCCCGGACAGGTTGGAACACTGAAGCTTTCTTT

d_call: TRBD1
j_call: TRBJ1-1
v_call: TRBV5-6
clone_size: -
cdr3_aa: CASSSPGGTEAFF
cdr3_nt: TGTGCCAGCAGCTCGCCAGGGGGCACTGAAGCTTTCTTT

d_call: -
j_call: TRBJ1-1
v_call: TRBV9
clone_size: -
cdr3_aa: CASSPNRVNTEAFF
cdr3_nt: TGTGCCAGCAGCCCCAACAGGGTGAACACTGAAGCTTTCTTT